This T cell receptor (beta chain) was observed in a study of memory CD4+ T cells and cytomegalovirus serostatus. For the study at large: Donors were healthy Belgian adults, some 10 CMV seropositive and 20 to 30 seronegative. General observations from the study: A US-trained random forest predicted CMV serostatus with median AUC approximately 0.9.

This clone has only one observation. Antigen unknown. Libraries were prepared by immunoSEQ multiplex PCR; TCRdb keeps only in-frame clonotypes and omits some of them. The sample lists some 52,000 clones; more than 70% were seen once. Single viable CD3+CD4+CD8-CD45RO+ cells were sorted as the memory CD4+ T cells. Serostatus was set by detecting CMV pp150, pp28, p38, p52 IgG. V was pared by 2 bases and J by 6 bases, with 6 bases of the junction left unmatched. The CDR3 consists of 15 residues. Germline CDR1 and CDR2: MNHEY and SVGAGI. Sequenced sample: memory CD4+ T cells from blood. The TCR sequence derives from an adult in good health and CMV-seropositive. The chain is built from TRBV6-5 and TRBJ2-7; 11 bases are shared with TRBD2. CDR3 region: CASSYTSGRSVEQYF. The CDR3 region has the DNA TGTGCCAGCAGTTACACTAGCGGGAGATCGGTCGAGCAGTACTTC.